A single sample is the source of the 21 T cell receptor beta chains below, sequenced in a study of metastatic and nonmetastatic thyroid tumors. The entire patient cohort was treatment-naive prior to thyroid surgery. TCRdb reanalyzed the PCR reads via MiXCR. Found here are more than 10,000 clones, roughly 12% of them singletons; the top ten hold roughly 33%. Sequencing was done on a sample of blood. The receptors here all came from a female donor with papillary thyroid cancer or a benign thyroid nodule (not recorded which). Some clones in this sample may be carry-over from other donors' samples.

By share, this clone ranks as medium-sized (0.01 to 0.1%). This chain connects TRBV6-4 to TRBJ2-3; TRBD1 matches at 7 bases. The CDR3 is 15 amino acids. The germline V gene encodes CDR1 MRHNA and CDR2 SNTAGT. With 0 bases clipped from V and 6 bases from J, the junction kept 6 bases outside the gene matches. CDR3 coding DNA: TGTGCCAGCAGTGACTCCGCTACAGGGGCGGATACGCAGTATTTT. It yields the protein CASSDSATGADTQYF.

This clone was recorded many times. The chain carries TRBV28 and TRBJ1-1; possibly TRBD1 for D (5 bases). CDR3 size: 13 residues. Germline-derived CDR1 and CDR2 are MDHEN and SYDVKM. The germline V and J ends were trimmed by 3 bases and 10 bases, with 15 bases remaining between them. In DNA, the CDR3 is TGTGCCAGCAGTTTGGTCGGGGGAAGCGGAGCTTTCTTT. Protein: CASSLVGGSGAFF.

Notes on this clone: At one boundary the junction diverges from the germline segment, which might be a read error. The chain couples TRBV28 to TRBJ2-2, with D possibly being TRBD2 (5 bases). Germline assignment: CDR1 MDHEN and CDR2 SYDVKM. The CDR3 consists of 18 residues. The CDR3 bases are TGTGCCAGCAGTTTAACTATTTCCGGTCGTAGGAACACCGGGGAGCCGTTTTTT. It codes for CASSLTISGRRNTGEPFF.

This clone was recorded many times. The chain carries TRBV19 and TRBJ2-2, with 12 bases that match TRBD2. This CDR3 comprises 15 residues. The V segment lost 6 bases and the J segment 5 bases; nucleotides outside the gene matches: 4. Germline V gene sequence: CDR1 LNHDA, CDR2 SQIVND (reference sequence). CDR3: CASRGGLAGTGELFF. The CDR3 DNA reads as TGTGCCAGTAGGGGAGGACTAGCGGGAACCGGGGAGCTGTTTTTT. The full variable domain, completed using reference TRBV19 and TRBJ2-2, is DGGITQSPKYLFRKEGQNVTLSCEQNLNHDAMYWYRQDPGQGLRLIYYSQIVNDFQKGDIAEGYSVSREKKESFPLTVTSAQKNPTAFYLCASRGGLAGTGELFFGEGSRLTVL.

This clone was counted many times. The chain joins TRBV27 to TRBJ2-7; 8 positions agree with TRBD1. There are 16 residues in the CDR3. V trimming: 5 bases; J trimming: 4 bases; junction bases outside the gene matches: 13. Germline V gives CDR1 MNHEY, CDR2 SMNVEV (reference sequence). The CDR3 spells CASSPPGQVSTYEQYF. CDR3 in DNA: TGTGCCAGCAGTCCCCCGGGACAGGTGTCGACATACGAGCAGTACTTC.

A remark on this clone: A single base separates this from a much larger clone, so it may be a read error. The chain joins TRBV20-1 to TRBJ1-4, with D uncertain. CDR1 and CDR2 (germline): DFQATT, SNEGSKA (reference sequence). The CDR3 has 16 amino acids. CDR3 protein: CSAGWPLRATNEKLSF. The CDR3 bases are TGCAGTGCTGGCTGGCCCCTAAGGGCAACTAATGAAAAACTGTCTTTT.

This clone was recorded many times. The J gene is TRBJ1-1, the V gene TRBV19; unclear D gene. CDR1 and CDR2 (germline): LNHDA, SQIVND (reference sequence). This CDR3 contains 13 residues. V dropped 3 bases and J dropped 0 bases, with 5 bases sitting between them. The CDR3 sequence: CASSISVNTEAFF. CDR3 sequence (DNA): TGTGCCAGTAGTATTTCAGTGAACACTGAAGCTTTCTTT.

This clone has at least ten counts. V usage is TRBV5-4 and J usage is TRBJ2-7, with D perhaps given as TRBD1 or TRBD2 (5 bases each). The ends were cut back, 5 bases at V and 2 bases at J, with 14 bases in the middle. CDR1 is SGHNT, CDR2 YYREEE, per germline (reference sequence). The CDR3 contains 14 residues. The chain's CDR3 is CASSRDGGPYEQYF. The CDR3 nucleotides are TGTGCCAGCAGTAGGGACGGTGGCCCCTACGAGCAGTACTTC.

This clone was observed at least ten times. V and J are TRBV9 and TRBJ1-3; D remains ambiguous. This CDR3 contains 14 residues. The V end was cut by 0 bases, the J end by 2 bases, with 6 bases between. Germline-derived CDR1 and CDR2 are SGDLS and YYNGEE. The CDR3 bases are TGTGCCAGCAGCGTAGGAGAGCCTGGAAACACCATATATTTT. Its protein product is CASSVGEPGNTIYF. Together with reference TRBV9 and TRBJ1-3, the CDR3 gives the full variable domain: DSGVTQTPKHLITATGQRVTLRCSPRSGDLSVYWYQQSLDQGLQFLIQYYNGEERAKGNILERFSAQQFPDLHSELNLSSLELGDSALYFCASSVGEPGNTIYFGEGSWLTVV.

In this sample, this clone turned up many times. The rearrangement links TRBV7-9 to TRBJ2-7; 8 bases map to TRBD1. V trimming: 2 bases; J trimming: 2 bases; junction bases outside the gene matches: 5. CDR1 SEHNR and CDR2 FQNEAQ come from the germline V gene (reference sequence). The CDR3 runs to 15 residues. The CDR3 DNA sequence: TGTGCCAGCAGCTTACAGGGGGCTGGAACCTACGAGCAGTACTTC. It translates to CASSLQGAGTYEQYF.

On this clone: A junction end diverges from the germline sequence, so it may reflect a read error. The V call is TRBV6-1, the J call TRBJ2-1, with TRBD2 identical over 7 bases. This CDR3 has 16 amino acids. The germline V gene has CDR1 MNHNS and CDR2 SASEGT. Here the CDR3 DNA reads TGTGCCATCAGTCGAGACGGGACTACCGCCTACAATGAGCAGTTCTTC. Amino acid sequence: CAISRDGTTAYNEQFF.

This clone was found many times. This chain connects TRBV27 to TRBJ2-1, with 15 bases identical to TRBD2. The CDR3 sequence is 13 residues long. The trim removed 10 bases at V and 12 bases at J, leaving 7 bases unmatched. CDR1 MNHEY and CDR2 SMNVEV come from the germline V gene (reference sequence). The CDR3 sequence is CAIGLAGGLGQFF. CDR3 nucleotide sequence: TGTGCCATAGGACTAGCGGGGGGGTTAGGGCAGTTCTTC.

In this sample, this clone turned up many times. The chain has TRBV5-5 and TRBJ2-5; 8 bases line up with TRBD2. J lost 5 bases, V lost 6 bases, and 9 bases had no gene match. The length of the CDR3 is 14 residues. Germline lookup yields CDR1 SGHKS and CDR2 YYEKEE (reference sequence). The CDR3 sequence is CASTLDREGETQYF. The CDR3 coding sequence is TGTGCCAGCACCCTGGACCGGGAGGGGGAGACCCAGTACTTC. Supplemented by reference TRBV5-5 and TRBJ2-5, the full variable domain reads DAGVTQSPTHLIKTRGQQVTLRCSPISGHKSVSWYQQVLGQGPQFIFQYYEKEERGRGNFPDRFSARQFPNYSSELNVNALLLGDSALYLCASTLDREGETQYFGPGTRLLVL.

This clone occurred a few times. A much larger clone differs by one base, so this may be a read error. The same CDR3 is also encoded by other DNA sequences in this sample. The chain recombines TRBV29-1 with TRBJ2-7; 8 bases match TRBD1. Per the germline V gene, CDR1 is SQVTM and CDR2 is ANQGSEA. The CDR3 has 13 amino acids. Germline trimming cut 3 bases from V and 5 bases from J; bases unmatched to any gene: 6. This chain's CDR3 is CSVEAQGADEQYF. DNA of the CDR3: TGCAGCGTTGAGGCCCAGGGGGCGGACGAGCAGTACTTC.

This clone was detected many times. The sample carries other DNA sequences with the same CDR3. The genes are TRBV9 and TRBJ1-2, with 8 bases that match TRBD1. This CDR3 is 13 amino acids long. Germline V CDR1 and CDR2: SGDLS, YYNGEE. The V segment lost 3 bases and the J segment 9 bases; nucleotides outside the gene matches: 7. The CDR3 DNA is TGTGCCAGCAGCGATTTGCAGGGGGCTCGCTACACCTTC. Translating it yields CASSDLQGARYTF.

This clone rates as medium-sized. This CDR3 is CASSFPGQGPRNTIYF. The CDR3 bases are TGTGCCAGCAGTTTCCCGGGACAGGGCCCCAGAAACACCATATATTTT. V is TRBV28 and J is TRBJ1-3, with 9 nucleotides matching TRBD1. The V gene end was trimmed by 3 bases and the J gene end by 5 bases; junction bases not matched to a gene: 8. Germline assignment: CDR1 MDHEN and CDR2 SYDVKM. This CDR3 has 16 residues. Full variable domain (remainder filled in from reference TRBV28 and TRBJ1-3): DVKVTQSSRYLVKRTGEKVFLECVQDMDHENMFWYRQDPGLGLRLIYFSYDVKMKEKGDIPEGYSVSREKKERFSLILESASTNQTSMYLCASSFPGQGPRNTIYFGEGSWLTVV.

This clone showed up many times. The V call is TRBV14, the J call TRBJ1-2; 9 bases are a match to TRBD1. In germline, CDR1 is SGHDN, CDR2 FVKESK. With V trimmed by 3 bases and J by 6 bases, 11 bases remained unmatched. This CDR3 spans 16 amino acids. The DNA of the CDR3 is TGTGCCAGCAGCCACAGCACAGGGGGCCCGATGGATGGCTACACCTTC. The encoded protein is CASSHSTGGPMDGYTF. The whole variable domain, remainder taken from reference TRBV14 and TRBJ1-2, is EAGVTQFPSHSVIEKGQTVTLRCDPISGHDNLYWYRRVMGKEIKFLLHFVKESKQDESGMPNNRFLAERTGGTYSTLKVQPAELEDSGVYFCASSHSTGGPMDGYTFGSGTRLTVV.

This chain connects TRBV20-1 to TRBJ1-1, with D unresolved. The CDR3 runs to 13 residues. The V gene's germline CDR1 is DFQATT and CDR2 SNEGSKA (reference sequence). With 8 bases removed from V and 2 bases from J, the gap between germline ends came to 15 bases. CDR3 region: CSPQGSGNTEAFF. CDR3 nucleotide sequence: TGCAGTCCCCAAGGGTCGGGTAACACTGAAGCTTTCTTT.

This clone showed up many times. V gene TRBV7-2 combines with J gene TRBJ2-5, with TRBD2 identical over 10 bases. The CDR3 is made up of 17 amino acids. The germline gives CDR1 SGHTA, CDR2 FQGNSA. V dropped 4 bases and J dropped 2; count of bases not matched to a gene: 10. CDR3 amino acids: CASSSRGGTSAQETQYF. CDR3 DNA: TGTGCCAGCAGCTCCCGGGGGGGGACTAGCGCACAAGAGACCCAGTACTTC.

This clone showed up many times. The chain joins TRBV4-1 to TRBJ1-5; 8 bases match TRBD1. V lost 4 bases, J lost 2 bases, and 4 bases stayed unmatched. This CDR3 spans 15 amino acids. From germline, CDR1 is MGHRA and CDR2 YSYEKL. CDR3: CASSPGQGRNQPQHF. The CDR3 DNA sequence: TGCGCCAGCAGCCCCGGACAGGGACGCAATCAGCCCCAGCATTTT.

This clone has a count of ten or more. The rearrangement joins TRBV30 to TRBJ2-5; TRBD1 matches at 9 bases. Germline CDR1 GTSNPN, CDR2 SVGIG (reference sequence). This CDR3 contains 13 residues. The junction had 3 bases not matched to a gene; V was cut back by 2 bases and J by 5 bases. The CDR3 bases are TGTGCCTGGAGTTGGGACAGGGAGGAGACCCAGTACTTC. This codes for CAWSWDREETQYF.